This TCR beta chain emerged from a study of cytotoxic CD8 clonotypes in ibrutinib-treated CLL. The wider study: Response samples were obtained once patients had received a median approximately 11 months of treatment, range 6 to 36. General study results and limits: At baseline, clonality was higher than in age-matched healthy donors and correlated with CD8+ counts.

Roughly 2 micrograms of genomic DNA from cryopreserved PBMCs went into TCR beta libraries. The protocol was immunoSEQ multiplex PCR, while the TCRdb copy is restricted to in-frame clones and leaves out a portion. The table shows about 150,000 clones, with 75% to 80% occurring only once. The germline V and J ends were trimmed by 3 bases and 5 bases, with 8 bases remaining between them. Germline CDR1 SGDLS, CDR2 YYNGEE. CDR3 length: 13 residues. Regarding this clone: Its specificity is not known.

The clonotype comes from a human donor with chronic lymphocytic leukemia. The V and J genes are TRBV9 and TRBJ2-2; D not resolved. The material sequenced was PBMCs, taken after 24 months of ibrutinib treatment. CDR3 nucleotide sequence: TGTGCCAGCAGCGCCACAGAGACCGGGGAGCTGTTTTTT. Protein sequence: CASSATETGELFF.